These 22 T cell receptor beta chains were sequenced from one sample in a study of Graves' ophthalmopathy and Graves' hyperthyroidism (dated by TCRdb to 2016 to 2019). Sequenced on an Illumina HiSeq 2000. For repertoire sequencing, TCR beta CDR3 regions were amplified from RNA transcripts. HTBI primers and the Qiagen OneStep RT-PCR kit were used in a first-round RT-PCR, which was followed by a second-round multiplex PCR, size selection and purification. TCRdb reworked the public reads: Q25 trimming with fastp, MiXCR clone assembly, productive beta chains retained. Every CDR3 protein is listed once, alongside the most common genes and DNA of its rows. A total of roughly 400,000 distinct CDR3 sequences appear in this sample, around 16% of them only once. About 1.4% of the sample belongs to the ten largest clones. What was sequenced was peripheral blood. These receptors came from a woman aged 18-29 years with Graves' ophthalmopathy. Donor details come from another sample of the same person, matched by shared clones.

This rearrangement joins TRBV6-2 or TRBV6-3 to TRBJ1-2; D is uncertain. V was trimmed by 1 base and J by 6 bases, leaving 6 bases between them. The CDR3 is 12 amino acids. Germline lookup yields CDR1 MNHEY and CDR2 SVGEGT. Here the CDR3 DNA reads TGTGCCAGCAGTTACTACTACGATGGCTACACCTTC. Translating gives CASSYYYDGYTF.

This clonotype occurred many times. V gene TRBV6-2 or TRBV6-3 combines with J gene TRBJ2-5; maybe TRBD2 (5 bases). Trimming took off 2 bases at V and 3 bases at J, with 16 bases between the two ends. This CDR3 region has 16 residues. CDR1 MNHEY and CDR2 SVGEGT come from the germline V gene. CDR3 coding DNA: TGTGCCAGCAGTTACCCTGACTACGTCGGGAAAGAGACCCAGTACTTC. As protein: CASSYPDYVGKETQYF.

This clonotype was detected many times. The rearrangement joins TRBV20-1 to TRBJ2-5; D is perhaps TRBD1 (6 bases). Trimming took 6 bases from V and 1 from J, leaving 15 bases between them. Germline V gene sequence: CDR1 DFQATT, CDR2 SNEGSKA (reference sequence). The CDR3 runs to 14 residues. The chain's CDR3 is CSADGRQAQETQYF. The CDR3 bases are TGCAGTGCCGACGGACGACAGGCCCAAGAGACCCAGTACTTC.

This clonotype occurred many times. The CDR3 loop is CSGGGLVRDEQYF. The CDR3 DNA sequence: TGCAGCGGGGGGGGACTAGTTCGCGACGAGCAGTACTTC. The genes are TRBV20-1 and TRBJ2-7; 8 bases are shared with TRBD2. The CDR3 is 13 residues long. Germline loops: CDR1 DFQATT, CDR2 SNEGSKA (reference sequence).

This clonotype has ten or more counts. The genes are TRBV4-3 and TRBJ2-5; D unresolved. The CDR3 runs to 15 residues. Germline CDR1 and CDR2: LGHNA and YSLEER. V lost 6 bases, J lost 0 bases, and 14 bases lay in between. CDR3 in DNA: TGCGCCAGCAGTTCAATCCTCTCGTACCAAGAGACCCAGTACTTC. This gives the protein CASSSILSYQETQYF.

Ten or more counts support this clonotype. This rearrangement joins TRBV30 to TRBJ2-2, with a possible D match to TRBD1 (5 bases). CDR3 length equals 15 residues. From germline, CDR1 is GTSNPN and CDR2 SVGIG (reference sequence). Trimming took 1 base from V and 4 from J, leaving 13 bases between them. CDR3 DNA sequence: TGTGCCTGGAGTGACAGGTCCTTGGTCACCGGGGAGCTGTTTTTT. This codes for CAWSDRSLVTGELFF.

This clonotype appeared many times. The CDR3 nucleotides read TGTGCCAGCAGCCCCCGGGGGCCGACCGGGGAGCTGTTTTTT. Protein: CASSPRGPTGELFF. This chain uses TRBV12-3 or TRBV12-4 with TRBJ2-2, with D perhaps given as TRBD1 or TRBD2 (6 bases each). The CDR3 contains 14 residues. Trimming removed 6 bases at V and 5 bases at J, with 13 bases between.

The V call is TRBV7-2, the J call TRBJ2-7; 7 nucleotides match TRBD2. Germline CDR1 SGHTA, CDR2 FQGNSA. The CDR3 is 15 residues long. J was trimmed by 0 bases and V by 5 bases; bases with no gene match: 7. The CDR3 nucleotides read TGTGCCAGCAGCCGAAGCGGGGACCGCTCCTACGAGCAGTACTTC. It is translated as CASSRSGDRSYEQYF.

This clonotype was seen ten or more times. The chain couples TRBV20-1 to TRBJ2-7; maybe TRBD2 (6 bases). Per germline, CDR1 DFQATT and CDR2 SNEGSKA (reference sequence). The CDR3 spans 15 residues. V shed 3 bases and J shed 4 bases, with 19 bases lying between them. The DNA of the CDR3 is TGCAGTGCTAGTCTACGGGACTTAGTACGGTACGAGCAGTACTTC. It translates to CSASLRDLVRYEQYF.

Many counts were recorded for this clonotype. The chain links TRBV6-2 or TRBV6-3 to TRBJ2-7; 7 bases are shared with TRBD1. The V gene end was trimmed by 2 bases and the J gene end by 5 bases; junction bases not matched to a gene: 9. CDR1 and CDR2 from the germline V gene are MNHEY and SVGEGT. CDR3 size: 15 residues. CDR3: CASSYPPQGVDEQYF. The DNA for the CDR3 is TGTGCCAGCAGTTACCCCCCGCAGGGGGTCGACGAGCAGTACTTC.

This clonotype was detected many times. The rearrangement uses TRBV30 and TRBJ2-5; TRBD1 or TRBD2 may be the D gene (5 bases each). Germline loops: CDR1 GTSNPN, CDR2 SVGIG (reference sequence). There are 15 residues in the CDR3. With 1 base removed from V and 2 bases from J, the gap between germline ends came to 14 bases. CDR3 sequence: CAWSADTGRQETQYF. CDR3 sequence (DNA): TGTGCCTGGAGTGCTGACACGGGACGTCAAGAGACCCAGTACTTC.

The chain joins TRBV19 to TRBJ2-7; D is undetermined. The CDR3 has 14 residues. The V gene lost 3 bases and the J gene lost 2 bases, with 11 bases spanning the gap. Germline CDR1 is LNHDA and CDR2 is SQIVND (reference sequence). The CDR3 DNA sequence: TGTGCCAGTAGTATCGATGGGAATCCCTACGAGCAGTACTTC. Translation gives CASSIDGNPYEQYF.

This clonotype came up many times. This chain connects TRBV6-2 or TRBV6-3 to TRBJ1-1, with a tentative D call TRBD1 (5 bases). V lost 5 bases and J lost 4, with 17 bases in between. Germline CDR1 and CDR2: MNHEY and SVGEGT. The length of the CDR3 is 15 residues. Here the CDR3 DNA reads TGTGCCAGCAGTGGGGGGGACCTGGGCGGCACTGAAGCTTTCTTT. Translated, it gives CASSGGDLGGTEAFF.

At least ten counts were recorded for this clonotype. This rearrangement joins TRBV12-3 or TRBV12-4 to TRBJ2-2, with 9 positions matching TRBD1. The CDR3 runs 15 residues. Losses at the gene ends were 7 bases for V and 4 bases for J; bases not matched to a gene: 7. The CDR3, as DNA: TGTGCCAGCAACTTGGGACAGGGCGTCACCGGGGAGCTGTTTTTT. It codes for CASNLGQGVTGELFF.

In its sample, this clonotype was seen many times. The J gene is TRBJ2-7, the V gene TRBV7-2; maybe TRBD1 (6 bases). The germline V and J ends were trimmed by 3 bases and 4 bases, with 16 bases remaining between them. Germline CDR1 is SGHTA and CDR2 is FQGNSA. This CDR3 has 15 residues. DNA of the CDR3: TGTGCCAGCAGCTTCAGGGGACCAGGGCCTTACGAGCAGTACTTC. Its protein product is CASSFRGPGPYEQYF.

At least ten counts were recorded for this clonotype. The chain is built from TRBV6-5 and TRBJ1-1; D gene uncertain. The germline V gene encodes CDR1 MNHEY and CDR2 SVGAGI. CDR3 length: 13 residues. Deletions cut 0 bases from V and 2 bases from J, with 4 bases between. The CDR3 reads CASSYSFNTEAFF. The CDR3 DNA is TGTGCCAGCAGTTACTCGTTCAACACTGAAGCTTTCTTT.

This clonotype has ten or more counts. The CDR3 bases are TGTGCCAGCAGTTCTGCAACAGGGGATTCACCCCTCCACTTT. It is translated as CASSSATGDSPLHF. The chain recombines TRBV27 with TRBJ1-6, with TRBD1 matching over 7 bases. V shed 4 bases, J shed 8 bases, and the junction held 5 bases outside the gene matches. The CDR3 contains 14 residues. Per the germline V gene, CDR1 is MNHEY and CDR2 is SMNVEV (reference sequence).

The chain couples TRBV19 to TRBJ1-2, with 10 nucleotides matching TRBD1. The length of the CDR3 is 13 residues. Germline V CDR1 and CDR2: LNHDA, SQIVND (reference sequence). Germline trimming cut 9 bases from V and 5 bases from J; bases unmatched to any gene: 6. CDR3 loop: CASRDRGMYGYTF. The DNA of the CDR3 is TGTGCCAGCAGGGACAGGGGAATGTATGGCTACACCTTC.

In its sample, this clonotype was seen many times. This chain links TRBV14 with TRBJ2-7; the D call may be TRBD1 or TRBD2 (6 bases each). The germline gives CDR1 SGHDN, CDR2 FVKESK. This CDR3 comprises 14 residues. Trimming took 4 bases from V and 7 from J, leaving 17 bases between them. This CDR3 reads CASSPVRGGREQYF. Written as DNA, the CDR3 is TGTGCCAGCAGCCCCGTCCGAGGGGGGAGGGAGCAGTACTTC. The variable domain in full, completed from reference TRBV14 and TRBJ2-7, reads EAGVTQFPSHSVIEKGQTVTLRCDPISGHDNLYWYRRVMGKEIKFLLHFVKESKQDESGMPNNRFLAERTGGTYSTLKVQPAELEDSGVYFCASSPVRGGREQYFGPGTRLTVT.

The sample holds many counts of this clonotype. The chain joins TRBV4-2 to TRBJ1-2, with D unresolved. The V gene's germline CDR1 is LGHNA and CDR2 YNFKEQ. Deletions cut 0 bases from V and 7 bases from J, with 6 bases between. The CDR3 is 12 residues long. The CDR3 is CASSQDSSGYTF. The CDR3 DNA sequence: TGTGCCAGCAGCCAAGACTCCAGTGGCTACACCTTC.

The chain has TRBV19 and TRBJ2-2; 9 nucleotides align to TRBD1. CDR1 is LNHDA, CDR2 SQIVND, per germline (reference sequence). The CDR3 covers 16 residues. The V segment lost 3 bases and the J segment 2 bases; nucleotides outside the gene matches: 4. Written as DNA, the CDR3 is TGTGCCAGTAGTATCCGGGACAGGGCAAACACCGGGGAGCTGTTTTTT. Amino acids: CASSIRDRANTGELFF.

The sample holds many counts of this clonotype. This chain joins TRBV27 and TRBJ2-7; D is undetermined. In germline, CDR1 is MNHEY, CDR2 SMNVEV (reference sequence). This CDR3 contains 16 residues. Trimming cost V 1 base and J 1 base, with 14 bases left between them. The CDR3, as DNA: TGTGCCAGCAGTTTATTCCCGGCAGGACGATCCTACGAGCAGTACTTC. This codes for CASSLFPAGRSYEQYF.